The clone carrying this T cell receptor beta chain occurred once. The data originate from a study of CD8 T cells in Susac syndrome. The germline gives CDR1 MGHRA, CDR2 YSYEKL. This CDR3 spans 15 amino acids. Trimming took off 3 bases at V and 1 base at J, with 12 bases between the two ends. Reverse transcription of roughly 0.5 to 1 ug RNA was performed with random hexamers. The method of amplification for TCR beta CDR3 was immunoSEQ multiplex PCR, covering 54 Vbeta and 13 Jbeta. TCRdb itself ran the immunoSEQ multiplex PCR reads through MiXCR, one entry per CDR3 protein. The sample yields about 250,000 distinct CDR3 sequences, 80% to 95% seen once.

What was sequenced was CD4+ T cells from PBMCs. The TCR was taken from a human donor with multiple sclerosis. The rearrangement links TRBV4-1 to TRBJ1-1; D is possibly TRBD1 (6 bases). Here the CDR3 DNA reads TGCGCCAGCAGCCACAAGCCGGGACAGAACACTGAAGCTTTCTTT. It specifies CASSHKPGQNTEAFF.